The present entry profiles one T cell receptor beta chain with its context. This CDR3 is 16 amino acids long. The V segment lost 5 bases and the J segment 3 bases; nucleotides outside the gene matches: 10. The V gene's germline CDR1 is MDHEN and CDR2 SYDVKM. This sample stems from a study of T cell clones after liver transplantation. Unstimulated PBMCs were sorted into CD3+CD4+ and CD3+CD8+ populations. Generated by immunoSEQ multiplex PCR, the TCRdb table keeps only in-frame clones and is missing some. The table shows 68,000 or so clones, with about 80% occurring only once. The clonotype originates from a human donor who received a liver transplant. This specimen was CD4+ T cells from blood, taken before liver transplant. The chain employs TRBV28 and TRBJ1-2, with TRBD1 identical over 9 bases. The CDR3 spells CASSANPGTGHYGYTF. The CDR3 DNA is TGTGCCAGCAGTGCCAACCCCGGGACAGGGCACTATGGCTACACCTTC.